This T cell receptor beta chain was profiled in a study of shared T cell receptors in the human thymus. Generated by immunoSEQ multiplex PCR, the TCRdb table keeps only in-frame clones and is missing some. The sample lists approximately 400,000 clones, 85% to 95% occurring once. V gave up 5 bases and J gave up 0 bases; unmatched junction bases: 13. The CDR3 contains 17 residues. Germline assignment: CDR1 SGHTA and CDR2 FQGNSA. The clonotype originates from a human donor. The chain joins TRBV7-2 to TRBJ2-7; 7 bases are shared with TRBD2. Input material: thymocytes. The DNA of the CDR3 is TGTGCCAGCAGCCCCGAAGGCCGAGCGGGGAGCTCCTACGAGCAGTACTTC. Amino acids: CASSPEGRAGSSYEQYF.